These 24 T cell receptor beta chains were sequenced from one sample in a study of T cells after yellow fever vaccination (dated by TCRdb to the late 2010s). This specimen's treatment or condition label, interpreted: live attenuated yellow fever vaccine strain. Library preparation was by 5' RACE. Sequencing instrument: Illumina NovaSeq 6000. In-frame beta chains were kept once TCRdb had trimmed the public reads at Q25 with fastp and called clones with MiXCR. Entries are consolidated by CDR3 protein sequence, retaining the most common genes and DNA. Within this sample are over 250,000 distinct CDR3 sequences, with roughly 5.2% of them counted one time only. The ten largest account for roughly 3.5% of the sample. Material: CD4+ T cells sorted from PBMCs, obtained on the day of the yellow fever booster vaccination. The source of these receptors is a man younger than 35 who received the YFV17D yellow fever vaccine.

Ten or more counts support this clonotype. V is TRBV5-1 and J is TRBJ2-3; 12 bases match TRBD2. Germline CDR1 and CDR2: SGHRS and YFSETQ. The CDR3 is 16 amino acids. V was pared by 4 bases and J by 5 bases, with 8 bases of the junction left unmatched. The CDR3 region is CASSIRTSGAGDTQYF. The DNA of the CDR3 is TGCGCCAGCAGCATTCGGACTAGCGGGGCGGGAGATACGCAGTATTTT. The variable domain in full, with the rest retrieved from reference TRBV5-1 and TRBJ2-3, is KAGVTQTPRYLIKTRGQQVTLSCSPISGHRSVSWYQQTPGQGLQFLFEYFSETQRNKGNFPGRFSGRQFSNSRSEMNVSTLELGDSALYLCASSIRTSGAGDTQYFGPGTRLTVL.

In regard to this clonotype: This may be a read error, as it is one base from a much larger clone. The rearrangement links TRBV9 to TRBJ2-3, with a weak D call TRBD2 (6 bases). Germline V gene lookup returns CDR1 SGDLS and CDR2 YYNGEE. The CDR3 loop spans 17 amino acids. CDR3 DNA sequence: TGTGTCAGCAGCGTAGCTTTCGGCGGGGAGCCAACAGATACGCAGTATTTT. It specifies CVSSVAFGGEPTDTQYF.

This clonotype appeared many times. The CDR3 nucleotides are TGTGCCAGCAGCTTGGGAGTTATAAACATTCAGTACTTC. Its translation: CASSLGVINIQYF. The V gene is TRBV7-2, the J gene TRBJ2-4; D may be TRBD2 (5 bases). The V and J ends lost 3 bases and 6 bases respectively, with 9 bases between them. The germline gives CDR1 SGHTA, CDR2 FQGNSA. The CDR3 loop spans 13 amino acids. The full variable domain, its missing parts supplied by reference TRBV7-2 and TRBJ2-4, is GAGVSQSPSNKVTEKGKDVELRCDPISGHTALYWYRQSLGQGLEFLIYFQGNSAPDKSGLPSDRFSAERTGGSVSTLTIQRTQQEDSAVYLCASSLGVINIQYFGAGTRLSVL.

The chain joins TRBV2 to TRBJ2-1; 12 nucleotides align to TRBD2. V lost 3 bases, J lost 3 bases, and 0 bases stayed unmatched. Germline CDR1 reads SNHLY; CDR2 reads FYNNEI. This CDR3 spans 15 amino acids. In DNA form, the CDR3 reads TGTGCCAGCAGTGAGACTAGCGGGGGCTACAATGAGCAGTTCTTC. Its protein product is CASSETSGGYNEQFF. The entire variable domain, with the rest obtained from reference TRBV2 and TRBJ2-1, is as follows: EPEVTQTPSHQVTQMGQEVILRCVPISNHLYFYWYRQILGQKVEFLVSFYNNEISEKSEIFDDQFSVERPDGSNFTLKIRSTKLEDSAMYFCASSETSGGYNEQFFGPGTRLTVL.

This clonotype was recorded many times. The V and J genes are TRBV7-2 and TRBJ1-5; 9 nucleotides match TRBD1. In germline, CDR1 is SGHTA, CDR2 FQGNSA. Trimming at V came to 0 bases and at J to 7 bases, leaving 7 bases not matched to a gene. CDR3 size: 16 residues. CDR3 region: CASSLATGGSQQPQHF. CDR3 nucleotide sequence: TGTGCCAGCAGCTTAGCGACAGGGGGGTCGCAACAGCCCCAGCATTTT. The entire variable domain, with the rest obtained from reference TRBV7-2 and TRBJ1-5, is as follows: GAGVSQSPSNKVTEKGKDVELRCDPISGHTALYWYRQSLGQGLEFLIYFQGNSAPDKSGLPSDRFSAERTGGSVSTLTIQRTQQEDSAVYLCASSLATGGSQQPQHFGDGTRLSIL.

V and J are TRBV20-1 and TRBJ1-5, with 7 bases fitting TRBD1. There are 14 residues in the CDR3. Germline V lookup: CDR1 DFQATT, CDR2 SNEGSKA (reference sequence). The V and J ends lost 2 bases and 5 bases, in that order; junction bases with no gene match: 6. The CDR3 bases are TGCAGTGCTAGAAGGACAGGCCCTTATCAGCCCCAGCATTTT. This sequence encodes CSARRTGPYQPQHF.

The chain carries TRBV3-1 and TRBJ2-3; D is undetermined. CDR3 length equals 12 residues. Germline V gives CDR1 LGHDT, CDR2 YNNKEL (reference sequence). V lost 4 bases and J 4 bases, leaving 6 bases between the germline ends. The CDR3 region is CASSPASDTQYF. The CDR3 DNA reads TGTGCCAGCAGCCCTGCGTCAGATACGCAGTATTTT.

Here the CDR3 DNA reads TGTGCCAGCAGCTTAGCGTGGGACACAGCCTACGAGCAGTACTTC. Translation gives CASSLAWDTAYEQYF. The chain employs TRBV7-2 and TRBJ2-7; tentatively, D is TRBD1 (6 bases). V lost 0 bases and J lost 2, with 11 bases in between. CDR3 length equals 15 residues. The V gene's germline CDR1 is SGHTA and CDR2 FQGNSA.

This clonotype was counted between two and nine times. This sequence joins TRBV29-1 and TRBJ1-2; TRBD1 is a possible D gene (5 bases). Trimming took 4 bases from V and 5 from J, leaving 14 bases between them. The CDR3 is 13 residues long. Germline values: CDR1 SQVTM, CDR2 ANQGSEA. CDR3 in DNA: TGCAGCGTTGCTCCCGGGGGAATATATGGCTACACCTTC. It codes for CSVAPGGIYGYTF. The variable domain in full, with the rest retrieved from reference TRBV29-1 and TRBJ1-2, is SAVISQKPSRDICQRGTSLTIQCQVDSQVTMMFWYRQQPGQSLTLIATANQGSEATYESGFVIDKFPISRPNLTFSTLTVSNMSPEDSSIYLCSVAPGGIYGYTFGSGTRLTVV.

Only a few counts were recorded for this clonotype. The chain carries TRBV18 and TRBJ2-7, with 11 bases matching TRBD2. The V and J ends lost 2 bases and 1 base, in that order; junction bases with no gene match: 7. The germline CDR1 and CDR2 sequences are KGHSH and LQKENI. The CDR3 runs to 17 residues. The CDR3 region is CASSPRILAGGSYEQYF. The CDR3 nucleotides are TGTGCCAGCTCACCAAGGATCCTAGCGGGGGGTTCCTACGAGCAGTACTTC.

This clonotype was found a few times. The chain employs TRBV2 and TRBJ2-1; 7 bases agree with TRBD1. The germline V gene has CDR1 SNHLY and CDR2 FYNNEI. V was clipped by 3 bases and J by 5 bases; unmatched bases: 4. The CDR3 consists of 14 residues. Written as DNA, the CDR3 is TGTGCCAGCAGTGAGTGGGACAGCAACAATGAGCAGTTCTTC. Amino acid sequence: CASSEWDSNNEQFF.

The table lists this clonotype with many counts. The rearrangement links TRBV11-3 to TRBJ2-1; 8 nucleotides agree with TRBD2. There are 15 residues in the CDR3. The germline CDR1 and CDR2 sequences are SGHNT and YENEEA. V lost 1 base, J lost 3 bases, and 2 bases stayed unmatched. CDR3 loop: CASSLVAGSYNEQFF. The CDR3 region has the DNA TGTGCCAGCAGCTTAGTAGCGGGGAGCTACAATGAGCAGTTCTTC.

A note on this clonotype: This may arise from a read error, as a much more abundant clone is one base away. This sequence joins TRBV5-1 and TRBJ2-1; D gene unclear. CDR1 and CDR2 from the germline V gene are SGHRS and YFSETQ. The CDR3 runs 15 residues. CDR3 bases: TGCGCCAGCAGCTTGAGGCTGGTAGGGTACAAAGAGCAGTTCTTC. Its protein is CASSLRLVGYKEQFF.

The chain combines TRBV7-2 with TRBJ1-3; D is uncertain. The germline V gene encodes CDR1 SGHTA and CDR2 FQGNSA. The CDR3 has 16 amino acids. Trimming cost V 6 bases and J 0 bases, with 15 bases left between them. The CDR3 reads CASSSYPTFSGNTIYF. CDR3 DNA: TGTGCCAGCAGTTCCTATCCGACGTTCTCTGGAAACACCATATATTTT.

The V and J genes are TRBV7-2 and TRBJ2-3; a possible D gene is TRBD2 (7 bases). V lost 8 bases, J lost 0 bases, and 12 bases lay in between. This CDR3 is 14 amino acids long. Germline V gene lookup returns CDR1 SGHTA and CDR2 FQGNSA. DNA of the CDR3: TGTGCCAGCGGCCGGGGGGCCAGCACAGATACGCAGTATTTT. Its protein product is CASGRGASTDTQYF.

This rearrangement joins TRBV4-1 to TRBJ1-2; tentatively, D is TRBD1 (5 bases). The germline gives CDR1 MGHRA, CDR2 YSYEKL. V lost 0 bases and J lost 4, with 12 bases in between. The CDR3 is 15 amino acids. CDR3 nucleotides: TGCGCCAGCAGCCAAGACGTGGGGGACGGCTATGGCTACACCTTC. Protein: CASSQDVGDGYGYTF.

This clonotype was recorded a few times. The J gene is TRBJ2-3, the V gene TRBV20-1; 9 nucleotides match TRBD2. Germline CDR1 DFQATT, CDR2 SNEGSKA (reference sequence). The CDR3 is 16 residues long. J was trimmed by 0 bases and V by 4 bases; bases with no gene match: 8. CDR3 region: CSAISTSGSSTDTQYF. DNA for the CDR3: TGCAGTGCTATTTCTACTAGCGGGTCGAGCACAGATACGCAGTATTTT.

This clonotype was found a few times. At one boundary the junction diverges from the germline segment, which might be a read error. The rearrangement uses TRBV5-1 and TRBJ1-5; 7 nucleotides agree with TRBD1. CDR1 is SGHRS and CDR2 is YFSETQ in the germline V gene. The CDR3 spans 15 residues. The CDR3 reads CASSLAGQFNHPQHF. The CDR3 DNA sequence: TGCGCCAGCAGCTTGGCGGGACAGTTCAATCACCCCCAGCATTTT.

This chain uses TRBV5-1 with TRBJ1-6; TRBD1 might be the D (6 bases). CDR1 and CDR2 from the germline V gene are SGHRS and YFSETQ. Trimming removed 4 bases at V and 8 bases at J, with 16 bases between. CDR3 length equals 15 residues. CDR3 loop: CASSPEGDGYSPLHF. For the CDR3, the DNA is TGCGCCAGCAGCCCTGAGGGGGACGGATATTCACCCCTCCACTTT.

There are a few counts of this clonotype. The J gene is TRBJ2-5, the V gene TRBV27; no firm D call. Trimming removed 8 bases from V and 5 bases from J, with 12 bases in between. This CDR3 has 12 amino acids. The germline gives CDR1 MNHEY, CDR2 SMNVEV (reference sequence). As DNA, the CDR3 is TGTGCCAGCGGCTCTCCAGTCGAGACCCAGTACTTC. Translating gives CASGSPVETQYF.

The CDR3 coding sequence is TGTGCCAGCAGCTTGGGGTCACAGGGATTTGGCTACACCTTC. It translates to CASSLGSQGFGYTF. The V call is TRBV7-2, the J call TRBJ1-2, with D maybe TRBD1 (6 bases). Deletions cut 3 bases from V and 7 bases from J, with 15 bases between. The CDR3 runs 14 residues. Per germline, CDR1 SGHTA and CDR2 FQGNSA.

This clonotype occurred many times. The chain carries TRBV12-3 or TRBV12-4 and TRBJ1-4; 8 nucleotides match TRBD1. The trim removed 5 bases at V and 7 bases at J, leaving 6 bases unmatched. This CDR3 is 14 amino acids long. The CDR3 nucleotides are TGTGCCAGCAGTCGCGGACAGGGAACTGAAAAACTGTTTTTT. Translating gives CASSRGQGTEKLFF.

This rearrangement joins TRBV12-3 or TRBV12-4 to TRBJ2-2; D unclear. Trimming pared 6 bases from V and 4 bases from J, leaving 12 bases between. The CDR3 runs 14 residues. This chain's CDR3 is CASRNRASTGELFF. The CDR3 DNA sequence: TGTGCCAGCAGGAATCGGGCGAGCACCGGGGAGCTGTTTTTT.

A few counts support this clonotype. V gene TRBV7-3 combines with J gene TRBJ2-6; D is unresolved. Germline CDR1 reads SGHTA; CDR2 reads FQGTGA. The V gene lost 5 bases and the J gene lost 0 bases, with 11 bases spanning the gap. The CDR3 is 16 amino acids. The CDR3 here is CASSPNGVSGANVLTF. DNA of the CDR3: TGTGCCAGCAGCCCCAATGGGGTCTCTGGGGCCAACGTCCTGACTTTC.